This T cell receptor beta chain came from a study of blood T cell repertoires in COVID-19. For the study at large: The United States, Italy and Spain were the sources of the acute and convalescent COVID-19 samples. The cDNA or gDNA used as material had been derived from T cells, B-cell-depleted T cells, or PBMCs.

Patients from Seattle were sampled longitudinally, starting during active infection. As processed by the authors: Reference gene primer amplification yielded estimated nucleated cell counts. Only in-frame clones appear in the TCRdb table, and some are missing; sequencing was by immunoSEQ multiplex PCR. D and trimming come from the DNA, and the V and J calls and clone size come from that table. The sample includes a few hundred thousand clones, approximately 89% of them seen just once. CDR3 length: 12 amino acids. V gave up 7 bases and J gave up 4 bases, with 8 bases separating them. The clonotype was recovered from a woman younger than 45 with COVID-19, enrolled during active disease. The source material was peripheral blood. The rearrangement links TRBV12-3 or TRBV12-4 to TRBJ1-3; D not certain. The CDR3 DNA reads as TGTGCCAGCAAAGCGGGCGGAAACACCATATATTTT. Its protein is CASKAGGNTIYF.